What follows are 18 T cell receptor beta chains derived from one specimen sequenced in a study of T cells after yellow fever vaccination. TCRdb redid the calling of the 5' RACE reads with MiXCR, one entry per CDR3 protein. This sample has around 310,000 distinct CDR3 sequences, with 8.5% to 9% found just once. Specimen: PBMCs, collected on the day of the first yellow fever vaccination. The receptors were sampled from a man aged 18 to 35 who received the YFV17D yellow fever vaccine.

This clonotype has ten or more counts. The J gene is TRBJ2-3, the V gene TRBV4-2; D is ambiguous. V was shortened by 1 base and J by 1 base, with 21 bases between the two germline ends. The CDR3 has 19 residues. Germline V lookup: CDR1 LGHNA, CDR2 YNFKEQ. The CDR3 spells CASSQGLAQAAPGTDTQYF. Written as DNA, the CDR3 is TGTGCCAGCAGCCAAGGATTGGCCCAGGCAGCCCCTGGCACAGATACGCAGTATTTT.

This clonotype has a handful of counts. CDR3 sequence reads: CASSLDWGTGGSETQYF. CDR3 coding DNA: TGCGCCAGCAGCTTGGATTGGGGGACAGGGGGCTCAGAGACCCAGTACTTC. This chain links TRBV5-1 with TRBJ2-5, with 12 bases lining up with TRBD1. CDR1 SGHRS and CDR2 YFSETQ come from the germline V gene. The CDR3 consists of 17 residues. V lost 0 bases and J lost 4; bases outside the gene matches: 7.

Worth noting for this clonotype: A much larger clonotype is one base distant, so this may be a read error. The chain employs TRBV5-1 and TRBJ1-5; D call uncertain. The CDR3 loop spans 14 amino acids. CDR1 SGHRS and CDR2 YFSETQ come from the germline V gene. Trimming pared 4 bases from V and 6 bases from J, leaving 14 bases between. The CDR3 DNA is TGCGCCAGCAGCCCCGGAGGAGGAGTTCAGCCCCAGCATTTT. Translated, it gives CASSPGGGVQPQHF.

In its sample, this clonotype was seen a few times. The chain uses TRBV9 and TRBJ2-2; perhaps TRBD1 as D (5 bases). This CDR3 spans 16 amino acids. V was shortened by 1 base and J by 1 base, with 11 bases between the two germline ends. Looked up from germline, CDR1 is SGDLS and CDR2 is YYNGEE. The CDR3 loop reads CASSVSRVKNTGELFF. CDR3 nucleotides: TGTGCCAGCAGCGTAAGCAGGGTAAAGAACACCGGGGAGCTGTTTTTT. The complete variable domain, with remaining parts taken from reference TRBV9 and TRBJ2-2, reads DSGVTQTPKHLITATGQRVTLRCSPRSGDLSVYWYQQSLDQGLQFLIQYYNGEERAKGNILERFSAQQFPDLHSELNLSSLELGDSALYFCASSVSRVKNTGELFFGEGSRLTVL.

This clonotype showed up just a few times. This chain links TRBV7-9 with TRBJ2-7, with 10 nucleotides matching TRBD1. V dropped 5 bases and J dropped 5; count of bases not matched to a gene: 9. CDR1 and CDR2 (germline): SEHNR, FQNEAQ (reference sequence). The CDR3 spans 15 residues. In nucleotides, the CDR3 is TGTGCCAGCAGCCATCCGGGACAGGGGTTCCACGAGCAGTACTTC. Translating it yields CASSHPGQGFHEQYF.

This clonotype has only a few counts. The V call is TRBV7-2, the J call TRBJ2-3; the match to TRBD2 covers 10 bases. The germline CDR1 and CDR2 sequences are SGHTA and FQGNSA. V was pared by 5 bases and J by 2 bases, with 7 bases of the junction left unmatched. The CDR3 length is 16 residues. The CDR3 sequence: CASSQIAGGFTDTQYF. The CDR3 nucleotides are TGTGCCAGCAGCCAGATAGCGGGGGGATTCACAGATACGCAGTATTTT.

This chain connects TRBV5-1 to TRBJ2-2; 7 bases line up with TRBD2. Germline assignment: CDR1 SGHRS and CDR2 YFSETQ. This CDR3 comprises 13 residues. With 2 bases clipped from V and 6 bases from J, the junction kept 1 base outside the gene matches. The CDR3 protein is CASSLTSAGELFF. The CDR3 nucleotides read TGCGCCAGCAGCTTAACTAGCGCCGGGGAGCTGTTTTTT.

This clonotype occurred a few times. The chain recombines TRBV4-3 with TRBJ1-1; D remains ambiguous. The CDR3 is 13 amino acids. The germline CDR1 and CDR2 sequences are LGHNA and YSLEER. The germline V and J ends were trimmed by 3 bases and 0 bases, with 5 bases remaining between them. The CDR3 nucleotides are TGCGCCAGCAGCCAGGTTATGAACACTGAAGCTTTCTTT. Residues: CASSQVMNTEAFF.

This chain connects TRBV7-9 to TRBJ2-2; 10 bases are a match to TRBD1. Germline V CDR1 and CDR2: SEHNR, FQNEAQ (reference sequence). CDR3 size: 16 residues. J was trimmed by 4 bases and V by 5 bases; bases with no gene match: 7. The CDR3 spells CASSPRDRGFTGELFF. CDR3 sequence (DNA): TGTGCCAGCAGCCCTCGGGACAGGGGTTTCACCGGGGAGCTGTTTTTT.

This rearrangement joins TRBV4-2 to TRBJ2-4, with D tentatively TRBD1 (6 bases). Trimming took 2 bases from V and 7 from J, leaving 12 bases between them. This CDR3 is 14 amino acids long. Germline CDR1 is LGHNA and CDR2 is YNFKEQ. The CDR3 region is CASSQFQGQNIQYF. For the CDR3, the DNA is TGTGCCAGCAGCCAATTCCAGGGGCAGAACATTCAGTACTTC.

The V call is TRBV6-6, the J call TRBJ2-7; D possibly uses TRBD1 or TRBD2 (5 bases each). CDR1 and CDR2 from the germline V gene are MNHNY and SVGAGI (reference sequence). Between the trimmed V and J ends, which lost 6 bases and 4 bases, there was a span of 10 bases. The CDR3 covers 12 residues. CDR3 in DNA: TGTGCCAGCAGGGGGGACGGGTACGAGCAGTACGTC. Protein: CASRGDGYEQYV.

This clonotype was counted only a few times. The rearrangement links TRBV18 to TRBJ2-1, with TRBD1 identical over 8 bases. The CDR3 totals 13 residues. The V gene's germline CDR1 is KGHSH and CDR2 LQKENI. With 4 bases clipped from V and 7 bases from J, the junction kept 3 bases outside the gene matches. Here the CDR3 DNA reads TGTGCCAGCTCACGGGACAGGCTGAATGAGCAGTTCTTC. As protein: CASSRDRLNEQFF.

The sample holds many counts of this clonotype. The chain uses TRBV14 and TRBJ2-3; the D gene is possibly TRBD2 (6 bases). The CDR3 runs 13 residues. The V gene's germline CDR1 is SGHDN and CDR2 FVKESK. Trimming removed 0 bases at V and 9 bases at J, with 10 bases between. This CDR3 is CASSQDMGRTQYF. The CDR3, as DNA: TGTGCCAGCAGCCAAGATATGGGGAGGACGCAGTATTTT.

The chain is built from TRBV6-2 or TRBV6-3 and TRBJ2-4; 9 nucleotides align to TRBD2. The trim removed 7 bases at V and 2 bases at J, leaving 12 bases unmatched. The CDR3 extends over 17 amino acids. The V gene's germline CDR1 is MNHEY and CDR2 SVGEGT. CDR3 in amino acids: CASTTRGGAVTKNIQYF. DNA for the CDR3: TGTGCCAGCACAACCCGCGGGGGGGCCGTGACCAAAAACATTCAGTACTTC.

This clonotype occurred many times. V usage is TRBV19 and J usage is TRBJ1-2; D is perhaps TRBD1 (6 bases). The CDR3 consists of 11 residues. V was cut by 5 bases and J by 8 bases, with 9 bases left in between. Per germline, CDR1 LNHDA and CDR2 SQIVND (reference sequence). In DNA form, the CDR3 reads TGTGCCAGTAGTCTACAGGGAGGCTACACCTTC. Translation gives CASSLQGGYTF.

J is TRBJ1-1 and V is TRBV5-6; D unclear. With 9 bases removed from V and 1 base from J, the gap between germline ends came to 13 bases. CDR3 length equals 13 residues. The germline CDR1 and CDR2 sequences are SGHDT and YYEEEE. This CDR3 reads CATRSARNTEAFF. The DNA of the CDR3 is TGTGCCACTAGATCCGCCCGGAACACTGAAGCTTTCTTT.

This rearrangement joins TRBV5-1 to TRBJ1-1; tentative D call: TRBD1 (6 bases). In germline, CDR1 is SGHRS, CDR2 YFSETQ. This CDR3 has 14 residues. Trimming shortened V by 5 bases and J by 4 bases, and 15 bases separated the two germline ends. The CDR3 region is CASRSIQGFTEAFF. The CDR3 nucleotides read TGCGCCAGCAGAAGTATACAGGGATTCACTGAAGCTTTCTTT. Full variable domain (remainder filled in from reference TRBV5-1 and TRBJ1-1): KAGVTQTPRYLIKTRGQQVTLSCSPISGHRSVSWYQQTPGQGLQFLFEYFSETQRNKGNFPGRFSGRQFSNSRSEMNVSTLELGDSALYLCASRSIQGFTEAFFGQGTRLTVV.

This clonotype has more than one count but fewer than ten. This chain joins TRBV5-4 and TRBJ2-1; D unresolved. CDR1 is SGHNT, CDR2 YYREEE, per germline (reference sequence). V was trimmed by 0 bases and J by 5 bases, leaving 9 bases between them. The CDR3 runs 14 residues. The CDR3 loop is CASSLVGGNNEQFF. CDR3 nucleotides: TGTGCCAGCAGCTTGGTGGGCGGTAACAATGAGCAGTTCTTC.